This TCR beta chain was found in a study of metastatic and nonmetastatic thyroid tumors. No patient had received any treatment before thyroid surgery. With MiXCR, TCRdb called clones anew from the PCR reads. The repertoire consists of over 10,000 clones, with 20% to 25% occurring once and the leading ten covering just over 3.5%. The CDR3 has 13 amino acids. The trim removed 1 base at V and 6 bases at J, leaving 2 bases unmatched. Looked up from germline, CDR1 is SGHAT and CDR2 is FQDESV (reference sequence). The receptor's source is a female donor with papillary thyroid cancer or a benign thyroid nodule (not recorded which). Some clones in this sample may be carry-over from other donors' samples. V usage is TRBV11-1 and J usage is TRBJ2-7; 8 bases are a match to TRBD1. Sequenced input: blood. The CDR3 DNA reads TGTGCCAGCAGCTTAGAGGACAGGGCCGAGCAGTACTTC. Protein sequence: CASSLEDRAEQYF.